Following are 20 T cell receptor beta chains from one sample sequenced in a study of cytomegalovirus exposure and HLA in healthy donors (dated by TCRdb to between 2016 and 2019). The library was prepared using the immunoSEQ multiplex PCR assay. For the multiplex PCR, a mixture combining 60 forward primers for TCR Vbeta segments and 13 reverse primers for TCR Jbeta segments was used. TCRdb provides this immuneACCESS table in a form limited to in-frame rearrangements. Some clones are lacking; in checked studies, under half of them reflect an unresolved V gene, and why the rest are absent is not known. The sample data list about 180,000 clones, and 84% of these were observed just once. The ten largest clonotypes hold approximately 1.2% of the sample. Source material: PBMCs. The receptors come from a girl aged 2 to 9 in good health and CMV-seropositive.

V gene TRBV27 combines with J gene TRBJ2-7; D possibly corresponds to TRBD1 (6 bases). Germline V lookup: CDR1 MNHEY, CDR2 SMNVEV (reference sequence). The length of the CDR3 is 13 residues. Trimming took off 9 bases at V and 6 bases at J, with 18 bases between the two ends. The CDR3 DNA reads TGTGCCAGTGGGTTCAACAGGGCGGGCGAGCAGTACTTC. Residues: CASGFNRAGEQYF.

CDR3 bases: TGTGCCAGCAGCCACTCGACAGGGGGCGATTCCCTAATTGACTATGGCTACACCTTC. Protein sequence: CASSHSTGGDSLIDYGYTF. The chain uses TRBV4-2 and TRBJ1-2, with 10 bases lining up with TRBD1. The CDR3 has 19 amino acids. The ends lost 3 bases at V and 3 bases at J; junction bases unmatched: 16. Germline V gene data show CDR1 as LGHNA and CDR2 as YNFKEQ.

This clone has just a few counts. The rearrangement uses TRBV5-1 and TRBJ2-5, with 11 bases identical to TRBD1. The ends lost 7 bases at V and 5 bases at J; junction bases unmatched: 13. Germline-derived CDR1 and CDR2 are SGHRS and YFSETQ. The CDR3 covers 16 residues. CDR3 region: CASSFTWTGGRETQYF. CDR3 DNA sequence: TGCGCCAGCTCCTTCACTTGGACAGGGGGCCGTGAGACCCAGTACTTC.

CDR3 sequence: CASSLTRDGYEQYF. In nucleotides, the CDR3 is TGTGCCAGCAGCTTAACCAGGGATGGGTACGAGCAGTACTTC. The chain is built from TRBV11-1 and TRBJ2-7, with a possible D match to TRBD1 (5 bases). In germline, CDR1 is SGHAT, CDR2 FQDESV (reference sequence). The ends were cut back, 2 bases at V and 4 bases at J, with 12 bases in the middle. The CDR3 consists of 14 residues.

This clone has a handful of counts. V usage is TRBV6-1 and J usage is TRBJ2-7; weak D call: TRBD1 (6 bases). V was pared by 8 bases and J by 3 bases, with 17 bases between. Germline V gives CDR1 MNHNS, CDR2 SASEGT. This CDR3 spans 14 amino acids. CDR3: CASSYPTGVYEQYF. The CDR3, as DNA: TGTGCCAGCTCATACCCGACAGGAGTCTACGAGCAGTACTTC.

This rearrangement joins TRBV30 to TRBJ2-1; 7 nucleotides match TRBD2. V lost 4 bases, J lost 9 bases, and 9 bases stayed unmatched. Germline V gives CDR1 GTSNPN, CDR2 SVGIG (reference sequence). The CDR3 has 13 amino acids. The CDR3 protein is CAWTLADLGEQFF. CDR3 coding DNA: TGTGCCTGGACGCTAGCGGACTTAGGTGAGCAGTTCTTC. Looking up the rest from reference TRBV30 and TRBJ2-1 gives the full variable domain: SQTIHQWPATLVQPVGSPLSLECTVEGTSNPNLYWYRQAAGRGLQLLFYSVGIGQISSEVPQNLSASRPQDRQFILSSKKLLLSDSGFYLCAWTLADLGEQFFGPGTRLTVL.

The chain recombines TRBV4-1 with TRBJ2-7, with 9 bases identical to TRBD2. The junction had 8 bases not matched to a gene; V was cut back by 4 bases and J by 1 base. Germline V gene data show CDR1 as MGHRA and CDR2 as YSYEKL. The length of the CDR3 is 16 residues. Written as DNA, the CDR3 is TGCGCCAGCAGCCGGGACGGGCGGGGGGGGTCCTACGAGCAGTACTTC. This sequence encodes CASSRDGRGGSYEQYF.

This clone has just one count. The chain joins TRBV5-4 to TRBJ1-2; the D is unclear. V dropped 0 bases and J dropped 6 bases, with 15 bases sitting between them. The germline CDR1 and CDR2 sequences are SGHNT and YYREEE (reference sequence). This CDR3 comprises 15 residues. CDR3: CASSLEGPRDNGYTF. As DNA, the CDR3 is TGTGCCAGCAGCTTGGAAGGGCCCCGGGATAATGGCTACACCTTC.

The CDR3 nucleotides are TGTGCCAGCAGTTCCGCGAGTATATCGACAGGAACTAATGAAAAACTGTTTTTT. Protein sequence: CASSSASISTGTNEKLFF. V and J are TRBV28 and TRBJ1-4; maybe TRBD1 (6 bases). Looked up from germline, CDR1 is MDHEN and CDR2 is SYDVKM. V was shortened by 4 bases and J by 1 base, with 19 bases between the two germline ends. There are 18 residues in the CDR3.

The chain uses TRBV10-3 and TRBJ1-3, with D maybe TRBD1 (6 bases). Trimming removed 5 bases from V and 5 bases from J, with 13 bases in between. The CDR3 extends over 14 amino acids. Looked up from germline, CDR1 is ENHRY and CDR2 is SYGVKD. The CDR3 region is CAISPSGTRNTIYF. In nucleotides, the CDR3 is TGTGCCATCAGTCCTTCAGGGACACGAAACACCATATATTTT.

This chain connects TRBV2 to TRBJ2-5; TRBD1 matches 9 bases. The last part of the DNA fits TRBJ2-7 better; the J call may be wrong. The germline V gene has CDR1 SNHLY and CDR2 FYNNEI. This CDR3 contains 18 residues. CDR3 bases: TGTGCCAGCAGTGAAACGGGACAGGGTTCCCAACTTTCCTACGAGCAGTACTTC. It specifies CASSETGQGSQLSYEQYF.

The chain is built from TRBV30 and TRBJ2-3; D possibly corresponds to TRBD2 (6 bases). The CDR3 has 15 residues. With 2 bases removed from V and 6 bases from J, the gap between germline ends came to 18 bases. CDR1 and CDR2 from the germline V gene are GTSNPN and SVGIG (reference sequence). CDR3 bases: TGTGCCTGGAGTTTTTCCGGGACTGGGTCGGATACGCAGTATTTT. Protein: CAWSFSGTGSDTQYF.

Regarding this clone: The sample contains more than one DNA sequence encoding this CDR3. This chain links TRBV5-4 with TRBJ1-2; D might be TRBD1 (5 bases). V was shortened by 4 bases and J by 8 bases, with 21 bases between the two germline ends. The CDR3 spans 15 residues. The germline CDR1 and CDR2 sequences are SGHNT and YYREEE (reference sequence). The DNA for the CDR3 is TGTGCCAGCAGCGTCCCGAGGGGAGGAAGTAACGGCTACACCTTC. It encodes CASSVPRGGSNGYTF.

The chain is built from TRBV5-1 and TRBJ1-3; D remains unclear. Trimming took 0 bases from V and 8 from J, leaving 12 bases between them. The CDR3 has 14 residues. Germline CDR1 and CDR2: SGHRS and YFSETQ. For the CDR3, the DNA is TGCGCCAGCAGCTTGGGTGCCAGAGGAGACACCATATATTTT. This gives the protein CASSLGARGDTIYF. The entire variable domain, with the rest obtained from reference TRBV5-1 and TRBJ1-3, is as follows: KAGVTQTPRYLIKTRGQQVTLSCSPISGHRSVSWYQQTPGQGLQFLFEYFSETQRNKGNFPGRFSGRQFSNSRSEMNVSTLELGDSALYLCASSLGARGDTIYFGEGSWLTVV.

This clone has at least ten counts. V and J are TRBV27 and TRBJ2-2; the match to TRBD2 covers 9 bases. CDR3 length: 17 amino acids. Trimming took 0 bases from V and 5 from J; bases not matched to a gene: 7. CDR1 and CDR2 from the germline V gene are MNHEY and SMNVEV (reference sequence). CDR3 nucleotide sequence: TGTGCCAGCAGTTTATCGCCGCTAGCGGGAAGGACCGGGGAGCTGTTTTTT. It is translated as CASSLSPLAGRTGELFF.

This sequence joins TRBV5-6 and TRBJ2-5; TRBD2 matches at 8 bases. Germline CDR1 is SGHDT and CDR2 is YYEEEE. The CDR3 runs to 14 residues. Trimming took 3 bases from V and 7 from J; bases not matched to a gene: 8. The CDR3 DNA reads TGTGCCAGCAGCTGGGGACTAGGCCCAGGGACCCAGTACTTC. It codes for CASSWGLGPGTQYF.

The chain employs TRBV7-8 and TRBJ2-7, with D unclear. The CDR3 loop spans 13 amino acids. CDR1 is SGHVS and CDR2 is FQNEAQ in the germline V gene. V shed 1 base and J shed 3 bases, with 7 bases lying between them. CDR3: CASSLGRIYEQYF. CDR3 DNA: TGTGCCAGCAGCTTAGGTAGAATCTACGAGCAGTACTTC.

The chain has TRBV28 and TRBJ1-2; D is unresolved. This CDR3 is 13 amino acids long. In germline, CDR1 is MDHEN, CDR2 SYDVKM. With 2 bases removed from V and 4 bases from J, the gap between germline ends came to 8 bases. The CDR3 here is CASSLKLSYGYTF. CDR3 coding DNA: TGTGCCAGCAGTTTAAAGCTATCCTATGGCTACACCTTC.

The chain combines TRBV10-3 with TRBJ1-6; 9 bases line up with TRBD1. Germline V gene data show CDR1 as ENHRY and CDR2 as SYGVKD. The CDR3 length is 18 residues. With 0 bases clipped from V and 6 bases from J, the junction kept 9 bases outside the gene matches. The CDR3 here is CAISESGTGNLFNSPLHF. The CDR3 DNA is TGTGCCATCAGTGAGTCGGGGACAGGGAACCTCTTTAATTCACCCCTCCACTTT.

The chain employs TRBV27 and TRBJ2-1; perhaps TRBD2 as D (5 bases). The CDR3 sequence is 13 residues long. The V gene lost 6 bases and the J gene lost 5 bases, with 11 bases spanning the gap. The V gene's germline CDR1 is MNHEY and CDR2 SMNVEV (reference sequence). The CDR3 nucleotides are TGTGCCAGCAGGCGGGTACCCAACAATGAGCAGTTCTTC. This sequence encodes CASRRVPNNEQFF.